This is a list of T cell receptor beta chains from one sample in a study of regulatory T cells in long-lasting Graves disease. One entry per CDR3 protein, called by TCRdb with MiXCR from the multiplex PCR reads. The data hold roughly 500,000 distinct CDR3 sequences, with roughly 15% observed a single time. This same sample was also taken into another study, of T cells in Graves' hyperthyroidism and ophthalmopathy.

The material was peripheral blood mononuclear cells (PBMCs), obtained at new diagnosis, from a patient treated with antithyroid drugs. The source of these receptors is a woman aged 45-65 years with Graves disease. Each CDR3 is given with its conserved first and last residue. A D gene is named only where the DNA matches it firmly. Not all rows give a size; the values are once, few, many and, for expanded clones, a class.

D gene: -
J gene: TRBJ2-3
clone size: many
V gene: TRBV5-1
CDR3 DNA: TGCGCCAGCAGCTTCCGACAGAATACTAGCCCAGATACGCAGTATTTT
CDR3 protein: CASSFRQNTSPDTQYF

D gene: -
J gene: TRBJ1-5
clone size: -
V gene: TRBV29-1
CDR3 DNA: TGCAGCGTTAGAGTCGATAATAGCAATCAGCCCCAGCATTTT
CDR3 protein: CSVRVDNSNQPQHF

D gene: -
J gene: TRBJ1-1
clone size: -
V gene: TRBV10-3
CDR3 DNA: TGTGCCATCAGTACGGTGAACACTGAAGCTTTCTTT
CDR3 protein: CAISTVNTEAFF

D gene: TRBD2
J gene: TRBJ2-7
clone size: few
V gene: TRBV12-3/TRBV12-4
CDR3 DNA: TGTGCCAGCAGGTCCACTAGCGTGGACTCCTACGAGCAGTACTTC
CDR3 protein: CASRSTSVDSYEQYF

D gene: -
J gene: TRBJ1-1
clone size: many
V gene: TRBV6-2/TRBV6-3
CDR3 DNA: TGTGCCAGCAGTTACTCTTATAACACTGAAGCTTTCTTT
CDR3 protein: CASSYSYNTEAFF

D gene: TRBD2
J gene: TRBJ2-1
clone size: few
V gene: TRBV4-2
CDR3 DNA: TGTGCCAGCAGCCAATACTACGGGACTAGCAATGAGCAGTTCTTC
CDR3 protein: CASSQYYGTSNEQFF

D gene: TRBD1
J gene: TRBJ1-2
clone size: -
V gene: TRBV7-3
CDR3 DNA: TGTGCCAGCAGCCAAGGGACAGGGACTTCTCGTGGCTACACCTTC
CDR3 protein: CASSQGTGTSRGYTF

D gene: -
J gene: TRBJ1-2
clone size: many
V gene: TRBV7-9
CDR3 DNA: TGTGCCAGCAGCTCCCCTTTTACCGGGACCCACTATGGCTACACCTTC
CDR3 protein: CASSSPFTGTHYGYTF

D gene: -
J gene: TRBJ1-5
clone size: many
V gene: TRBV5-5
CDR3 DNA: TGTGCCAGCAGCTCGGAGGTTAATCAGCCCCAGCATTTT
CDR3 protein: CASSSEVNQPQHF

D gene: -
J gene: TRBJ2-3
clone size: many
V gene: TRBV30
CDR3 DNA: TGTGCCCTGCGATCCGCAGGTTTCACAGATACGCAGTATTTT
CDR3 protein: CALRSAGFTDTQYF

D gene: -
J gene: TRBJ1-4
clone size: many
V gene: TRBV12-3/TRBV12-4
CDR3 DNA: TGTGCCAGCAGTTTAGCAGGGTTTGGTGAAAAACTGTTTTTT
CDR3 protein: CASSLAGFGEKLFF

D gene: TRBD2
J gene: TRBJ2-1
clone size: -
V gene: TRBV19
CDR3 DNA: TGTGCCAGTAGTATGAGCCTGCGGACTAGCGGGATAAATGAGCAGTTCTTC
CDR3 protein: CASSMSLRTSGINEQFF

D gene: -
J gene: TRBJ2-6
clone size: few
V gene: TRBV20-1
CDR3 DNA: TGCAGTGCCCAGGGTGACTACTCTGGGGCCAACGTCCTGACTTTC
CDR3 protein: CSAQGDYSGANVLTF

D gene: -
J gene: TRBJ2-3
clone size: many
V gene: TRBV5-1
CDR3 DNA: TGCGCCAGCAGCTTGGGACTAAAGCAGGCAGATACGCAGTATTTT
CDR3 protein: CASSLGLKQADTQYF

D gene: -
J gene: TRBJ2-6
clone size: -
V gene: TRBV5-1
CDR3 DNA: TGCGCCAGCAGCTTGGAGGGGGGACCTGGGGCCAACGTCCTGACTTTC
CDR3 protein: CASSLEGGPGANVLTF

D gene: -
J gene: TRBJ2-1
clone size: -
V gene: TRBV24-1
CDR3 DNA: TGTGCCACCAGCTTAGACAGGAACAATGAGCAGTTCTTC
CDR3 protein: CATSLDRNNEQFF

D gene: TRBD2
J gene: TRBJ2-2
clone size: -
V gene: TRBV7-3
CDR3 DNA: TGTGCCAGCAGCACCGGACTAGCGGGAGGGCCTGGCACCGGGGAGCTGTTTTTT
CDR3 protein: CASSTGLAGGPGTGELFF

D gene: TRBD1
J gene: TRBJ2-7
clone size: -
V gene: TRBV5-1
CDR3 DNA: TGCGCCAGCAACCCGGACAGGGGGCATGGCGAGCAGTACTTC
CDR3 protein: CASNPDRGHGEQYF

D gene: -
J gene: TRBJ2-1
clone size: few
V gene: TRBV19
CDR3 DNA: TGTGCCAGTAGCTTAGTGGGGATTAGCGGTGAGCAGTTCTTC
CDR3 protein: CASSLVGISGEQFF